The entry below gives a single T cell receptor beta chain sequence along with its context. The antigen remains unidentified. The input for each TCR library was around 4,000 ng of total RNA. TCRdb re-called the 5' RACE reads; every CDR3 protein appears as one record, without DNA. The sample table includes around 380,000 distinct CDR3 sequences. The data originate from a study of monozygotic twins with inflammatory bowel disease. Findings and limits, study-wide: The inverse Simpson measure of TCRbeta diversity was lower in IBD patients than in healthy co-twins.

Someone took an approximately 2.3 ml blood sample from each of the donors. The CDR3 extends over 15 amino acids. Germline V CDR1 and CDR2: SGHDN, FVKESK. The TCR originated in a human donor with ulcerative colitis or Crohn's disease, or a healthy co-twin of an affected twin (not recorded which). The chain carries TRBV14 and TRBJ1-1; no DNA is available, so the TRBD1 call from TCRdb remains unchecked. Sequenced material: blood. The CDR3 sequence: CASSQNQGVDTEAFF.